This paragraph reports one T cell receptor (beta chain). One entry per CDR3 protein, without DNA, is what TCRdb gives after re-calling the 5' RACE reads. Its table lists 550,000 to 600,000 distinct CDR3 sequences. Germline-derived CDR1 and CDR2 are KGHSH and LQKENI. CDR3 size: 13 residues. The source of the sample is a study of T cells expressing NK-cell markers. The wider study: Seven HCMV-seropositive donors and one seronegative donor made up the eight sequenced donors.

The TCR sequence derives from a man younger than 30 in good health. What was sequenced was blood T cells: a sorted CD56 or NKG2C T cell subset, CD4+ or CD8+ T cells, or bulk PBMC T cells (not recorded which). The rearrangement joins TRBV18 to TRBJ2-3. The CDR3 here is CASSPPLLDTQYF.